The 12 T cell receptor beta chains below were found in one sample sequenced in a study of human T cells and chemical hapten exposure. Sample time point: healthy volunteer bleed at 2 weeks. Total RNA was isolated from unfractionated whole blood. In TCRdb, the RACE reads were re-called with MiXCR into one record per CDR3 protein. The sample yields some 90,000 distinct CDR3 sequences, about 8.8% seen once. The sequenced sample consisted of whole blood. These receptors came from a female donor in good health. Some clones in this sample may be carry-over from other donors' samples.

This clonotype was detected many times. The chain combines TRBV2 with TRBJ1-1; tentative D call: TRBD1 (5 bases). Germline CDR1 SNHLY, CDR2 FYNNEI. V lost 7 bases, J lost 1 base, and 10 bases lay in between. CDR3 size: 13 residues. The CDR3 coding sequence is TGTGCCAGCAACCGGGGCCAGAACACTGAAGCTTTCTTT. It codes for CASNRGQNTEAFF.

The CDR3, as DNA: TGTGCCAGCAAGAGGACAGGGGGCGACGAGCAGTACTTC. Protein sequence: CASKRTGGDEQYF. The chain is built from TRBV12-3 or TRBV12-4 and TRBJ2-7; 11 bases fit TRBD1. The V gene end was trimmed by 7 bases and the J gene end by 5 bases; junction bases not matched to a gene: 4. The CDR3 runs 13 residues.

There are a few counts of this clonotype. The rearrangement links TRBV29-1 to TRBJ2-5; D ambiguous. The V end was cut by 5 bases, the J end by 5 bases, with 9 bases between. In germline, CDR1 is SQVTM, CDR2 ANQGSEA. The CDR3 covers 11 residues. The DNA of the CDR3 is TGCAGCGTTAGGGCGGCCGAGACCCAGTACTTC. This gives the protein CSVRAAETQYF.

V is TRBV28 and J is TRBJ1-4, with D unclear. Germline CDR1 is MDHEN and CDR2 is SYDVKM. Trimming cost V 6 bases and J 5 bases, with 7 bases left between them. The CDR3 consists of 12 residues. Here the CDR3 DNA reads TGTGCCAGCAGGGATGGGAATGAAAAACTGTTTTTT. It specifies CASRDGNEKLFF.

This clonotype was detected only a few times. The J gene is TRBJ2-1, the V gene TRBV6-2 or TRBV6-3; D not resolved. The CDR3 runs 14 residues. The V end was cut by 6 bases, the J end by 4 bases, with 13 bases between. In germline, CDR1 is MNHEY, CDR2 SVGEGT. DNA of the CDR3: TGTGCCAGCAGCGACGGGTCGGTGTACAATGAGCAGTTCTTC. Protein product: CASSDGSVYNEQFF.

This clonotype was counted only a few times. The chain uses TRBV20-1 and TRBJ1-2; a weak D match, TRBD1 (5 bases). CDR3 length: 14 amino acids. The ends were cut back, 0 bases at V and 6 bases at J, with 14 bases in the middle. Germline lookup yields CDR1 DFQATT and CDR2 SNEGSKA (reference sequence). DNA for the CDR3: TGCAGTGCTAGAGAAGACAGAGAGACGAATGGCTACACCTTC. This translates into CSAREDRETNGYTF.

The sample holds many counts of this clonotype. The V and J genes are TRBV25-1 and TRBJ1-2; 10 nucleotides agree with TRBD1. Trimming took 11 bases from V and 7 from J; bases not matched to a gene: 7. Germline V gene data show CDR1 as MGHDK and CDR2 as SYGVNS. This CDR3 has 12 amino acids. CDR3 amino acids: CASQDRGAGYTF. CDR3 DNA sequence: TGTGCCTCCCAGGACAGGGGGGCTGGCTACACCTTC.

This chain connects TRBV12-3 or TRBV12-4 to TRBJ2-7; D call uncertain. V gave up 6 bases and J gave up 5 bases, with 11 bases separating them. The CDR3 totals 12 residues. The CDR3 protein is CASSLRLHEQYF. The CDR3 bases are TGTGCCAGCAGCCTCCGCCTCCACGAGCAGTACTTC.

This clonotype was seen many times. The chain combines TRBV18 with TRBJ2-3, with 7 bases aligning to TRBD1. CDR1 and CDR2 (germline): KGHSH, LQKENI. V trimming: 3 bases; J trimming: 1 base; junction bases outside the gene matches: 1. The CDR3 spans 14 residues. The CDR3 nucleotides read TGTGCCAGCTCACCCGGACAGGGCACAGATACGCAGTATTTT. It encodes CASSPGQGTDTQYF.

This clonotype was observed a handful of times. J is TRBJ2-3 and V is TRBV5-1; TRBD1 aligns across 11 bases. Per the germline V gene, CDR1 is SGHRS and CDR2 is YFSETQ. The ends lost 4 bases at V and 2 bases at J; junction bases unmatched: 6. CDR3 length: 16 amino acids. This chain's CDR3 is CASSPDRGRFTDTQYF. The CDR3 DNA sequence: TGCGCCAGCAGCCCGGACAGGGGGCGGTTCACAGATACGCAGTATTTT.

Comment on this clonotype: A read error may produce the germline difference seen at one junction end. CDR3 region: CASSFSSGTNVLTF. The CDR3 nucleotides read TGTGCCAGCAGTTTCAGCTCTGGGACCAACGTCCTGACTTTC. The genes are TRBV28 and TRBJ2-6, with no clear D. This CDR3 comprises 14 residues. CDR1 is MDHEN, CDR2 SYDVKM, per germline.

This clonotype was found a few times. This chain joins TRBV29-1 and TRBJ2-5, with D perhaps TRBD2 (5 bases). There are 11 residues in the CDR3. The ends were cut back, 7 bases at V and 2 bases at J, with 8 bases in the middle. Germline assignment: CDR1 SQVTM and CDR2 ANQGSEA. The CDR3 DNA is TGCAGCGCCGGGAATCAAGAGACCCAGTACTTC. Translated: CSAGNQETQYF.